These T cell receptor beta chains were read from a single sample in a study of persistence of HIV-infected CD4 T cells. Only in-frame clones appear in the TCRdb table, and some are missing; sequencing was by immunoSEQ multiplex PCR. The table includes approximately 39,000 clones, roughly 80% detected once. No antigen has been identified for these receptors. The input for sequencing was cultured CD4+ T cells from PBMCs, taken from a patient who received antiretroviral therapy. The source of these receptors is an adult with HIV. The donor label of this sample is uncertain. The CDR3 runs from the conserved cysteine through the conserved F or W. Each record gives: D gene, J gene, V gene, clone size, CDR3 protein. D genes are given only for firm matches. Some rows mark clone size as missing; the rest say once, few, many or name a class of expanded clone.

d_gene: TRBD2
j_gene: TRBJ2-5
v_gene: TRBV5-4
abundance: NA
CDR3aa: CASSPRGRKQETQYF

d_gene: NA
j_gene: TRBJ1-2
v_gene: TRBV19
abundance: NA
CDR3aa: CASNQHETAKVYGYTF

d_gene: NA
j_gene: TRBJ1-3
v_gene: TRBV6-1
abundance: NA
CDR3aa: CASSEAGFSGNTIYF

d_gene: TRBD1
j_gene: TRBJ1-1
v_gene: TRBV12-3/TRBV12-4
abundance: NA
CDR3aa: CASSFRQGAEAFF

d_gene: NA
j_gene: TRBJ2-1
v_gene: TRBV10-3
abundance: NA
CDR3aa: CAISTAPSYNEQFF

d_gene: TRBD1
j_gene: TRBJ1-3
v_gene: TRBV13
abundance: few
CDR3aa: CASSLNRGRGGNTIYF

d_gene: TRBD2
j_gene: TRBJ2-2
v_gene: TRBV7-3
abundance: NA
CDR3aa: CASSGSGGAEELFF

d_gene: NA
j_gene: TRBJ2-2
v_gene: TRBV30
abundance: once
CDR3aa: CAWRGLGGPLNTGELFF

d_gene: NA
j_gene: TRBJ1-1
v_gene: TRBV5-1
abundance: NA
CDR3aa: CASSRTGNTEAFF

d_gene: NA
j_gene: TRBJ1-4
v_gene: TRBV19
abundance: NA
CDR3aa: CASSLTGFGMELFF

d_gene: NA
j_gene: TRBJ2-6
v_gene: TRBV19
abundance: NA
CDR3aa: CASRPGRGANVLTF

d_gene: TRBD2
j_gene: TRBJ2-7
v_gene: TRBV7-8
abundance: NA
CDR3aa: CASSQGSGPSYEQYF

d_gene: NA
j_gene: TRBJ1-5
v_gene: TRBV19
abundance: NA
CDR3aa: CASSPQTGRNQPQHF

d_gene: NA
j_gene: TRBJ2-3
v_gene: TRBV11-3
abundance: NA
CDR3aa: CASSLGVGGLTDTQYF

d_gene: NA
j_gene: TRBJ2-6
v_gene: TRBV12-5
abundance: NA
CDR3aa: CASGLGPSGANVLTF

d_gene: NA
j_gene: TRBJ1-1
v_gene: TRBV12-3/TRBV12-4
abundance: NA
CDR3aa: CASSLARDTEAFF

d_gene: NA
j_gene: TRBJ2-7
v_gene: TRBV12-3/TRBV12-4
abundance: once
CDR3aa: CASSSPSSYEQYF

d_gene: TRBD1
j_gene: TRBJ2-7
v_gene: TRBV27
abundance: once
CDR3aa: CASSFPGQGVYEQYF

d_gene: TRBD2
j_gene: TRBJ2-3
v_gene: TRBV2
abundance: once
CDR3aa: CASIPTSELTDTQYF

d_gene: TRBD2
j_gene: TRBJ2-1
v_gene: TRBV9
abundance: NA
CDR3aa: CASSPRTSGGEQFF

d_gene: TRBD1
j_gene: TRBJ2-6
v_gene: TRBV7-9
abundance: NA
CDR3aa: CASSADRVSGANVLTF

d_gene: NA
j_gene: TRBJ1-5
v_gene: TRBV7-9
abundance: NA
CDR3aa: CATNRDGNQPQHF

d_gene: NA
j_gene: TRBJ2-4
v_gene: TRBV4-1
abundance: NA
CDR3aa: CASSQERSLGVKNIQYF

d_gene: TRBD2
j_gene: TRBJ2-1
v_gene: TRBV2
abundance: NA
CDR3aa: CASREGLAQADEQFF

d_gene: NA
j_gene: TRBJ1-1
v_gene: TRBV5-1
abundance: NA
CDR3aa: CASSEGRLGNTEAFF

d_gene: TRBD2
j_gene: TRBJ2-5
v_gene: TRBV20-1
abundance: NA
CDR3aa: CSASRSGGGLQETQYF

d_gene: NA
j_gene: TRBJ2-3
v_gene: TRBV19
abundance: once
CDR3aa: CASGNRGTDTQYF

d_gene: TRBD1
j_gene: TRBJ1-5
v_gene: TRBV19
abundance: NA
CDR3aa: CASSKDREQPQHF

d_gene: NA
j_gene: TRBJ1-1
v_gene: TRBV10-3
abundance: NA
CDR3aa: CAISEGSGYTEAFF

d_gene: TRBD1
j_gene: TRBJ1-2
v_gene: TRBV2
abundance: NA
CDR3aa: CASSGQGAGGYTF

d_gene: NA
j_gene: TRBJ1-6
v_gene: TRBV2
abundance: NA
CDR3aa: CASNYNPDSPLHF

d_gene: TRBD1
j_gene: TRBJ2-3
v_gene: TRBV30
abundance: NA
CDR3aa: CAWSPGQGGRDTQYF

d_gene: TRBD1
j_gene: TRBJ2-2
v_gene: TRBV5-1
abundance: NA
CDR3aa: CASRTAQGGTGELFF

d_gene: TRBD2
j_gene: TRBJ2-5
v_gene: TRBV6-2/TRBV6-3
abundance: NA
CDR3aa: CASSHPLRLAGEFQETQYF

d_gene: TRBD1
j_gene: TRBJ2-1
v_gene: TRBV3-1/TRBV3-2
abundance: NA
CDR3aa: CASSQSGTGENEQFF